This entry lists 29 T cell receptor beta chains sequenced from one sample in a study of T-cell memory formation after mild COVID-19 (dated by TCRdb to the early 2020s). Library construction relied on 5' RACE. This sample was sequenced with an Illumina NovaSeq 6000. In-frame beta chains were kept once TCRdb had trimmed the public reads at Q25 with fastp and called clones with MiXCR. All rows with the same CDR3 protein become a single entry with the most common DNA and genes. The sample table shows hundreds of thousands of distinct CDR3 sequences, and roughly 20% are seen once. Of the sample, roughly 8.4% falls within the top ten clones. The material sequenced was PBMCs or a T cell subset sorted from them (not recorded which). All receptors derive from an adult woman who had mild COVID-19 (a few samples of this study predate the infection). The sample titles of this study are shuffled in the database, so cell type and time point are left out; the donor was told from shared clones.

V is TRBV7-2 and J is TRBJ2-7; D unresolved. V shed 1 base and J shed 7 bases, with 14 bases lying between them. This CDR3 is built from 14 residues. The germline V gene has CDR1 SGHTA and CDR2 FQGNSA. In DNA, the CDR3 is TGTGCCAGCAGCTTAGTGGGTCTGACGGATGAGCAGTACTTC. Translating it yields CASSLVGLTDEQYF.

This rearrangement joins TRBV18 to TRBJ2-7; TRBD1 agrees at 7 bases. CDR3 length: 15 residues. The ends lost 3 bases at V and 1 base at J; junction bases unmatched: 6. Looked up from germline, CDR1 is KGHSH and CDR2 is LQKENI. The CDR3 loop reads CASSPADRSSYEQYF. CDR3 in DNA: TGTGCCAGCTCACCTGCGGACAGGTCTTCCTACGAGCAGTACTTC.

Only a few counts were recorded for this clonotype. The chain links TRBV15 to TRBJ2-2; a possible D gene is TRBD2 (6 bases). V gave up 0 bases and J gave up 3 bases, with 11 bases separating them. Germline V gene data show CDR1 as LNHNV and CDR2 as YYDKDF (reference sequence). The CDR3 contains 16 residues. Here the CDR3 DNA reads TGTGCCACCAGCAGAGAGGGAGGACCAGACACCGGGGAGCTGTTTTTT. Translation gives CATSREGGPDTGELFF.

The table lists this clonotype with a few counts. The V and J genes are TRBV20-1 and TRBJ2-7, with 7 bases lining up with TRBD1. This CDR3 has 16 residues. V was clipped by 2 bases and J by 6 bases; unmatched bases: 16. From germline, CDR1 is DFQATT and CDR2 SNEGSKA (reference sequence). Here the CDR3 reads CSARTTPPTGSGEQYF. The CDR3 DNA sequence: TGCAGTGCTAGAACGACCCCACCGACAGGGAGCGGCGAGCAGTACTTC.

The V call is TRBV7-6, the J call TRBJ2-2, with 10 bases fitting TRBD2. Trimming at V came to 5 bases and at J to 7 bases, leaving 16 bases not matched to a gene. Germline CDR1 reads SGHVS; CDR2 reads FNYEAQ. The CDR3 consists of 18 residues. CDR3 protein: CASSPIPLAGGGSGELFF. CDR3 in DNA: TGTGCCAGCAGCCCGATCCCATTAGCGGGAGGTGGGAGCGGGGAGCTGTTTTTT.

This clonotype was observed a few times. The CDR3: CSARTTQGSYGYTF. The DNA for the CDR3 is TGCAGTGCTAGAACCACCCAGGGTTCCTATGGCTACACCTTC. The rearrangement links TRBV20-1 to TRBJ1-2; perhaps TRBD1 as D (5 bases). CDR3 size: 14 residues. The germline gives CDR1 DFQATT, CDR2 SNEGSKA (reference sequence). V was shortened by 2 bases and J by 4 bases, with 14 bases between the two germline ends.

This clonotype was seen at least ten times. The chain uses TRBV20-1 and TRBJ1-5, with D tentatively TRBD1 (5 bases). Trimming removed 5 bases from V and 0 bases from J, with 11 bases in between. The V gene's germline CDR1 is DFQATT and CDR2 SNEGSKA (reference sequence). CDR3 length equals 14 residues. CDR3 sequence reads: CSAGTGDSNQPQHF. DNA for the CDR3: TGCAGTGCTGGTACGGGGGATAGCAATCAGCCCCAGCATTTT.

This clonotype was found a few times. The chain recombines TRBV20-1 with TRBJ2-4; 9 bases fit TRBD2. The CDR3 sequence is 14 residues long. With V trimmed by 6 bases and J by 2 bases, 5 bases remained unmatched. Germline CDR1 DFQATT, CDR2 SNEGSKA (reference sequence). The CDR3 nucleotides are TGCAGTGCCGAGGGGACTAGCCCCAAAAACATTCAGTACTTC. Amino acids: CSAEGTSPKNIQYF.

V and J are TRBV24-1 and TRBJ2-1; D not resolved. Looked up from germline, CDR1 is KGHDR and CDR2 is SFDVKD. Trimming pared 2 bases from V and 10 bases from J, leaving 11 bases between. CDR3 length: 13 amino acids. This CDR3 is CATSDSLVLEQFF. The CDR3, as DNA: TGTGCCACCAGTGATTCTCTGGTGTTGGAGCAGTTCTTC.

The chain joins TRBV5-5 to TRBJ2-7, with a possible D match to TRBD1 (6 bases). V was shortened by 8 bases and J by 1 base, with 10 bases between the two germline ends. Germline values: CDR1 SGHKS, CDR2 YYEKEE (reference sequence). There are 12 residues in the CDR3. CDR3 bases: TGTGCCAGTAGGACAGCATCCTACGAGCAGTACTTC. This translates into CASRTASYEQYF.

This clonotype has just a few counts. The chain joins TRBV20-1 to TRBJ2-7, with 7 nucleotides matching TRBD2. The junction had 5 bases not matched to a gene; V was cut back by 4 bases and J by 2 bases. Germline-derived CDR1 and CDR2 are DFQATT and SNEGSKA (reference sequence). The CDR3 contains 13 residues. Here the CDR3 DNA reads TGCAGTGCTATCCAGCGGGGACCCTACGAGCAGTACTTC. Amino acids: CSAIQRGPYEQYF.

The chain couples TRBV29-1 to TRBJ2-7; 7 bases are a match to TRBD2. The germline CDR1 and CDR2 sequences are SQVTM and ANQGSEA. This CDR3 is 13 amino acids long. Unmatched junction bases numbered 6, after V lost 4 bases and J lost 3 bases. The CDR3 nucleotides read TGCAGCGTTGTTAGGGAGGGGAGCTACGAGCAGTACTTC. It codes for CSVVREGSYEQYF.

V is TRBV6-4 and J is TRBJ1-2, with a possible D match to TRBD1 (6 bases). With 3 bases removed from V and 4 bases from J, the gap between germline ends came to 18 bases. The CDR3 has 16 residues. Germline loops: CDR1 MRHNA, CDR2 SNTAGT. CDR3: CASSESRGPSRYGYTF. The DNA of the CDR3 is TGTGCCAGCAGTGAGTCTCGGGGGCCCTCTCGCTATGGCTACACCTTC.

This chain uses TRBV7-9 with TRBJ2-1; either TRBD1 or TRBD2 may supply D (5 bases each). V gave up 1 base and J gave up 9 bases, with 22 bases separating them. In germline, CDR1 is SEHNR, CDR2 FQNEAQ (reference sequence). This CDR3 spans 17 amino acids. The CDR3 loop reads CASSLGLDRPIRGEQFF. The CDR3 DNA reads TGTGCCAGCAGCTTAGGGCTTGACAGACCGATCCGGGGTGAGCAGTTCTTC.

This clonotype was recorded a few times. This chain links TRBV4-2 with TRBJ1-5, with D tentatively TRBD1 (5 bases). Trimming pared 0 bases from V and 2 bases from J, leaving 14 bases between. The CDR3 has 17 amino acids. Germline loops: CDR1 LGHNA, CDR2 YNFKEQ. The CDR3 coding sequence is TGTGCCAGCAGCCAAGAAGTAGGGAGGGGTGGCAATCAGCCCCAGCATTTT. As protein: CASSQEVGRGGNQPQHF.

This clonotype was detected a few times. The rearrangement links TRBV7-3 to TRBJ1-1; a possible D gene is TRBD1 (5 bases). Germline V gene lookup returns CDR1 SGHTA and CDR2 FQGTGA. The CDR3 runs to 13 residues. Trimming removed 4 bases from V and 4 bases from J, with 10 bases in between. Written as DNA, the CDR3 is TGTGCCAGCAGCTCAGGGAGGGGCACTGAAGCTTTCTTT. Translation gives CASSSGRGTEAFF.

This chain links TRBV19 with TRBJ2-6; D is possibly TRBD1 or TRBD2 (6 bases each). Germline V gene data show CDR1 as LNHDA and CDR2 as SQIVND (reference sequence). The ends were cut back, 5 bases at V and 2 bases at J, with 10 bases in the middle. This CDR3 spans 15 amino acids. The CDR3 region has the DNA TGTGCCAGTAGTTCGGGGGCCCCTGGGGCCAACGTCCTGACTTTC. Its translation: CASSSGAPGANVLTF.

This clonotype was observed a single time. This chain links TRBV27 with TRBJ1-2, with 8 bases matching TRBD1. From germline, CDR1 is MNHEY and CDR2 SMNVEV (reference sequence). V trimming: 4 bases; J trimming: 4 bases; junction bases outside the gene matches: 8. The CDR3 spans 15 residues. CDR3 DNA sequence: TGTGCCAGCAGTTCACTGACAGGGGAGGCCTATGGCTACACCTTC. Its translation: CASSSLTGEAYGYTF.

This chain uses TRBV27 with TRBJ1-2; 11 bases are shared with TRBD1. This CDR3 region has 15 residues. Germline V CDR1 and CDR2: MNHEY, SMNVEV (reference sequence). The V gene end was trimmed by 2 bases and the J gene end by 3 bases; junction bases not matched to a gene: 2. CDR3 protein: CASSLRTGGYYGYTF. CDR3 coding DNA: TGTGCCAGCAGTTTAAGGACAGGGGGCTACTATGGCTACACCTTC.

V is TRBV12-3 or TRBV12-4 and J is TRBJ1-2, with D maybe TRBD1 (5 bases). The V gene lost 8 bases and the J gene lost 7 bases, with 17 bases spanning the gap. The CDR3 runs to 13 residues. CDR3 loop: CASQSRGAGGYTF. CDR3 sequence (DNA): TGTGCCAGCCAAAGCCGAGGGGCAGGTGGCTACACCTTC.

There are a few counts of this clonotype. CDR3 protein: CASSGQGVVTNEKLFF. DNA for the CDR3: TGTGCCAGCAGTGGACAGGGAGTGGTAACTAATGAAAAACTGTTTTTT. V and J are TRBV12-3 or TRBV12-4 and TRBJ1-4, with 8 nucleotides matching TRBD1. J gave up 1 base and V 5 bases, and 6 bases lay outside the gene matches. The CDR3 runs to 16 residues.

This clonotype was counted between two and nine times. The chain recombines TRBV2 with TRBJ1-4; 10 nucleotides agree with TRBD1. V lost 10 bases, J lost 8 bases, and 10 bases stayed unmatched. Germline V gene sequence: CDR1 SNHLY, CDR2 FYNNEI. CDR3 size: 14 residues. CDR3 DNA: TGTGCCACCAAGACAGGGGGCAGGCGGGAAAAACTGTTTTTT. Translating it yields CATKTGGRREKLFF.

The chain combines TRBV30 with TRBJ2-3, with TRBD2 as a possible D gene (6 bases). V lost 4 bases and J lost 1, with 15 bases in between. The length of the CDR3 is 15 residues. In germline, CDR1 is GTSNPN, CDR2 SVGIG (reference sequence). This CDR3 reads CAWTLGAGRTDTQYF. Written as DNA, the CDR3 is TGTGCCTGGACTCTAGGGGCGGGACGCACAGATACGCAGTATTTT.

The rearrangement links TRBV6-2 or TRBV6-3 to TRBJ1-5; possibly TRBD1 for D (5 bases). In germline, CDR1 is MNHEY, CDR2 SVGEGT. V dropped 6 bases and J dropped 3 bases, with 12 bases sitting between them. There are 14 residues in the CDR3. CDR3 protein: CASRTKGNNQPQHF. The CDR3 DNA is TGTGCCAGCAGAACGAAGGGGAACAATCAGCCCCAGCATTTT.

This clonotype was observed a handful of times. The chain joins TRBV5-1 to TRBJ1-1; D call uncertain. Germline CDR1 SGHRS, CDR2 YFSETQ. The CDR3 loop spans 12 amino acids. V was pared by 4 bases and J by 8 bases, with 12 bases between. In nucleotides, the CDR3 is TGCGCCAGCAGCCTACAACCACCGGAAGCTTTCTTT. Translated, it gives CASSLQPPEAFF.

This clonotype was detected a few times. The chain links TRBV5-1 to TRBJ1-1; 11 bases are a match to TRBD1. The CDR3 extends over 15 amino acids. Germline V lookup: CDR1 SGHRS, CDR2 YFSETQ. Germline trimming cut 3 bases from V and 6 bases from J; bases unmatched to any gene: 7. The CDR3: CASSYGTGGSPEAFF. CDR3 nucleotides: TGCGCCAGCAGCTACGGGACAGGGGGGAGCCCTGAAGCTTTCTTT.

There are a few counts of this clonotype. CDR3 in amino acids: CASSSLSSGLAGGPNNEQFF. The CDR3 DNA sequence: TGCGCCAGCAGCTCCCTCTCCTCGGGACTAGCGGGAGGGCCGAACAATGAGCAGTTCTTC. The rearrangement links TRBV5-1 to TRBJ2-1; 16 nucleotides agree with TRBD2. The CDR3 contains 20 residues. The ends lost 3 bases at V and 5 bases at J; junction bases unmatched: 14. The germline V gene encodes CDR1 SGHRS and CDR2 YFSETQ. Combining the CDR3 with reference TRBV5-1 and TRBJ2-1 gives the whole variable domain KAGVTQTPRYLIKTRGQQVTLSCSPISGHRSVSWYQQTPGQGLQFLFEYFSETQRNKGNFPGRFSGRQFSNSRSEMNVSTLELGDSALYLCASSSLSSGLAGGPNNEQFFGPGTRLTVL.

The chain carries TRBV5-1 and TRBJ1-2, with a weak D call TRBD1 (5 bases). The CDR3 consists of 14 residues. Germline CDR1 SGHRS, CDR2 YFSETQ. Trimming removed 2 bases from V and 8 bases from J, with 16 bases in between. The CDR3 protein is CASSLEEGRDGYTF. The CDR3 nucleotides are TGCGCCAGCAGCTTAGAAGAAGGGAGGGACGGCTACACCTTC.

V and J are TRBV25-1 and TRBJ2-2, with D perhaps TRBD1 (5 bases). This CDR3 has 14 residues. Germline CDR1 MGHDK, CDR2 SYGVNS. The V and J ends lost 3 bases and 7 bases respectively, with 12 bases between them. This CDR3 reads CASSDITGRGELFF. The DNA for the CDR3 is TGTGCCAGCAGTGACATTACAGGACGCGGGGAGCTGTTTTTT. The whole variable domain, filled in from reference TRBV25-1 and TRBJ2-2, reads EADIYQTPRYLVIGTGKKITLECSQTMGHDKMYWYQQDPGMELHLIHYSYGVNSTEKGDLSSESTVSRIRTEHFPLTLESARPSHTSQYLCASSDITGRGELFFGEGSRLTVL.